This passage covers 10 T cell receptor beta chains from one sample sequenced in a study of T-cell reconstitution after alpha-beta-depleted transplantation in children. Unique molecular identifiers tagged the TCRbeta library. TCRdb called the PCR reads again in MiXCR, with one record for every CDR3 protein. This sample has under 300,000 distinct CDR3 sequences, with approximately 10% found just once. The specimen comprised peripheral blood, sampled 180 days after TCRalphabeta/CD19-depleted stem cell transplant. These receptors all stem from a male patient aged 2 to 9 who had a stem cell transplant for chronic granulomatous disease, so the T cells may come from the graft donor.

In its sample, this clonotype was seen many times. The CDR3 DNA follows: TGCAGTGCCAACAGGGACAGTAACTATGGCTACACCTTC. Translating it yields CSANRDSNYGYTF. The rearrangement joins TRBV20-1 to TRBJ1-2, with 7 bases aligning to TRBD1. The germline V gene has CDR1 DFQATT and CDR2 SNEGSKA (reference sequence). V gave up 6 bases and J gave up 1 base; unmatched junction bases: 5. CDR3 length: 13 residues.

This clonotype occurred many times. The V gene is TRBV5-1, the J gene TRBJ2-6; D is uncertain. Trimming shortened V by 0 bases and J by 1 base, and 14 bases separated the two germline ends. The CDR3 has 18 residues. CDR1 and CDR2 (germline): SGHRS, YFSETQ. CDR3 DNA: TGCGCCAGCAGCTTGGTTAACGGAATAACATCTGGGGCCAACGTCCTGACTTTC. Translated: CASSLVNGITSGANVLTF.

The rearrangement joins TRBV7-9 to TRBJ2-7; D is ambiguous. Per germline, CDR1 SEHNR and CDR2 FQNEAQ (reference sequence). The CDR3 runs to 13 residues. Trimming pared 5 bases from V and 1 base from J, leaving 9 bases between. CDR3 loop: CASSEDPSYEQYF. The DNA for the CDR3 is TGTGCCAGCAGCGAAGACCCTTCCTACGAGCAGTACTTC. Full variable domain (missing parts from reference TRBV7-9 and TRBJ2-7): DTGVSQNPRHKITKRGQNVTFRCDPISEHNRLYWYRQTLGQGPEFLTYFQNEAQLEKSRLLSDRFSAERPKGSFSTLEIQRTEQGDSAMYLCASSEDPSYEQYFGPGTRLTVT.

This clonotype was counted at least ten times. The CDR3 region is CSEQSGNEQFF. In DNA, the CDR3 is TGCAGCGAACAGTCGGGCAATGAGCAGTTCTTC. The gene calls are TRBV29-1 and TRBJ2-1; no definite D call. V lost 7 bases and J 6 bases, leaving 10 bases between the germline ends. Germline V gives CDR1 SQVTM, CDR2 ANQGSEA. The CDR3 totals 11 residues.

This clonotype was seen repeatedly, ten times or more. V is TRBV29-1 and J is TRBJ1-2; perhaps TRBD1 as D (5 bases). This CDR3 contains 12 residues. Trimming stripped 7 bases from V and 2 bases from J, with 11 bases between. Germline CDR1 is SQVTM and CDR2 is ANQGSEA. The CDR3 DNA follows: TGCAGCGCCCTGGGGCAGAACTATGGCTACACCTTC. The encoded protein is CSALGQNYGYTF.

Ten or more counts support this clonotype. The CDR3 here is CASSFIQAQNTYEQYF. The CDR3 DNA is TGTGCCAGCAGTTTTATTCAGGCCCAGAATACCTACGAGCAGTACTTC. This sequence joins TRBV27 and TRBJ2-7; D not certain. In germline, CDR1 is MNHEY, CDR2 SMNVEV (reference sequence). This CDR3 contains 16 residues. V was shortened by 3 bases and J by 2 bases, with 17 bases between the two germline ends.

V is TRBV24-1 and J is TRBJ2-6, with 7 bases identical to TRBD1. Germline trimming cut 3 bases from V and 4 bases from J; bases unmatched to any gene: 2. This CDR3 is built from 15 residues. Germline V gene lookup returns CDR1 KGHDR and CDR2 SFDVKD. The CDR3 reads CATSDPTGGANVLTF. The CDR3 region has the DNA TGTGCCACCAGTGATCCGACAGGGGGGGCCAACGTCCTGACTTTC.

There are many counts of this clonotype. CDR3 sequence: CASSQSGLWDSPLHF. In DNA, the CDR3 is TGCGCCAGCAGCCAGTCCGGGCTGTGGGATTCACCCCTCCACTTT. The rearrangement links TRBV4-3 to TRBJ1-6; no clear D gene. V lost 3 bases, J lost 8 bases, and 14 bases lay in between. Germline assignment: CDR1 LGHNA and CDR2 YSLEER. This CDR3 spans 15 amino acids.

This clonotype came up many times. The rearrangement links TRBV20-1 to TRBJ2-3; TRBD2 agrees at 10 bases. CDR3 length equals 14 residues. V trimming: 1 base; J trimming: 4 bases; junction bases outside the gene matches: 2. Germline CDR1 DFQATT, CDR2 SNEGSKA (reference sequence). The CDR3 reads CSARAGTSADTQYF. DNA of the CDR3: TGCAGTGCTAGAGCTGGGACTAGCGCAGATACGCAGTATTTT.

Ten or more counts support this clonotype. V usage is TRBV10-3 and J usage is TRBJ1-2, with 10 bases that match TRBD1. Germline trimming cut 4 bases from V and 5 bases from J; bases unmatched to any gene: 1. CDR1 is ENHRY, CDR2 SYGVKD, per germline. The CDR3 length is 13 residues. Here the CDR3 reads CAISGDRGYGYTF. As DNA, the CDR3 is TGTGCCATCAGTGGGGACAGGGGTTATGGCTACACCTTC.